This TCR beta chain comes out of a study of cytomegalovirus exposure and HLA in healthy donors. PCR amplification relied on 60 Vbeta primers (plus 13 Jbeta primers). Some clones are missing from TCRdb's copy, which holds only in-frame ones; the method was immunoSEQ multiplex PCR. The table has more than 85,000 clones, 79% seen once. Input material: PBMCs. The TCR originated in a female donor in good health and CMV-seropositive.

CDR3 nucleotide sequence: TGTGCCAGCAGTTACTCCGGGATCCCGTCCTACGAGCAGTACTTC. Its protein is CASSYSGIPSYEQYF. The chain recombines TRBV6-5 with TRBJ2-7, with a tentative D call TRBD2 (5 bases). Trimming pared 0 bases from V and 1 base from J, leaving 10 bases between. CDR1 and CDR2 from the germline V gene are MNHEY and SVGAGI. This CDR3 spans 15 amino acids.